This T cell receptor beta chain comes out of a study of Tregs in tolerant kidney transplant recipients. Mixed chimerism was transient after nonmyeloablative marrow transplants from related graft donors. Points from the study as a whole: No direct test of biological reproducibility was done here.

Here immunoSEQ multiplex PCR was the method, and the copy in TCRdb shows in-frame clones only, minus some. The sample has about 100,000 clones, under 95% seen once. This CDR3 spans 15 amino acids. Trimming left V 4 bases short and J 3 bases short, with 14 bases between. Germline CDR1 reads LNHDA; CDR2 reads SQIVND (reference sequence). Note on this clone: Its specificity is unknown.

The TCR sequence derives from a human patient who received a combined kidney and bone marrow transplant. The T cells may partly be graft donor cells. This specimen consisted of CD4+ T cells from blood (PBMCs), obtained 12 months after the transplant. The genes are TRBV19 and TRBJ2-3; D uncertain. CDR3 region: CASSKSSSFTDTQYF. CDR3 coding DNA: TGTGCCAGTAGTAAGAGTTCCTCCTTTACAGATACGCAGTATTTT.